A selection of T cell receptor beta chains follows, all from one sample in a study of T cells in Graves' hyperthyroidism and ophthalmopathy. MiXCR, applied by TCRdb to the multiplex PCR reads, yields one record per CDR3 protein. The data contain approximately 620,000 distinct CDR3 sequences, more than 15% of them singletons. The sequencing sample was made of blood. These receptors were taken from a woman aged 40 to 55 with Graves' ophthalmopathy. CDR3s include the opening cysteine and the closing phenylalanine or tryptophan. Fields, in order: clone size, V gene, D gene, J gene, CDR3 DNA, CDR3 protein. The D gene is left open where the match is weak. Only some rows state a clone size, as once, few, many or a class for expanded clones.

many	TRBV20-1	NA	TRBJ2-5	TGCAGTGCTAGTTTTCAAGAGACCCAGTACTTC	CSASFQETQYF
many	TRBV5-6	NA	TRBJ2-5	TGTGCCAGCAGCCGGGACTTGGCAGAGACCCAGTACTTC	CASSRDLAETQYF
NA	TRBV18	TRBD1	TRBJ2-5	TGTGCCAGCTCACCCTCACGGGGGAGGACAGGGCAAGAGACCCAGTACTTC	CASSPSRGRTGQETQYF
few	TRBV18	NA	TRBJ1-3	TGTGCCAGCTCACCCCAGGAGGCTAAACGGGACACCATATATTTT	CASSPQEAKRDTIYF
many	TRBV6-1	NA	TRBJ1-5	TGTGCCAGCAGTGAATATTGGAAGGGGGATCAGCCCCAGCATTTT	CASSEYWKGDQPQHF
few	TRBV6-2/TRBV6-3	NA	TRBJ2-3	TGTGCCAGCAGTTACTCCAACAGGTTGCGGTCCGATACGCAGTATTTT	CASSYSNRLRSDTQYF
few	TRBV20-1	TRBD1	TRBJ1-1	TGCAGTGCTAGAGATCGATACAGGGGTAGCACTGAAGCTTTCTTT	CSARDRYRGSTEAFF
many	TRBV2	NA	TRBJ1-1	TGTGCCAGCAGTGAAGGACTTACACCGAACACTGAAGCTTTCTTT	CASSEGLTPNTEAFF
NA	TRBV20-1	NA	TRBJ2-3	TGCAGTGCTAGAGTTACAGGGCGGGGACCAGATACGCAGTATTTT	CSARVTGRGPDTQYF
few	TRBV10-3	NA	TRBJ2-3	TGTGCCATCAGGAGTACAGATACGCAGTATTTT	CAIRSTDTQYF
many	TRBV7-8	NA	TRBJ2-2	TGTGCCAGCAGCACCCGGGGGCGCGCGAACACCGGGGAGCTGTTTTTT	CASSTRGRANTGELFF
few	TRBV30	NA	TRBJ2-3	TGTGCCTGGGGGACCCAGGGGTTATACACAGATACGCAGTATTTT	CAWGTQGLYTDTQYF
many	TRBV28	NA	TRBJ2-3	TGTGCCAGCACTACACGCGGACTGGCGGCAGATACGCAGTATTTT	CASTTRGLAADTQYF
many	TRBV28	TRBD1	TRBJ2-3	TGTGCCAGCAACTCGAGGGGGCTTGTCCCAGATACGCAGTATTTT	CASNSRGLVPDTQYF
NA	TRBV6-2/TRBV6-3	TRBD2	TRBJ2-3	TGTGCCAGCACCGTCCCTCGGACTAGCGGGAGTGATACGCAGTATTTT	CASTVPRTSGSDTQYF